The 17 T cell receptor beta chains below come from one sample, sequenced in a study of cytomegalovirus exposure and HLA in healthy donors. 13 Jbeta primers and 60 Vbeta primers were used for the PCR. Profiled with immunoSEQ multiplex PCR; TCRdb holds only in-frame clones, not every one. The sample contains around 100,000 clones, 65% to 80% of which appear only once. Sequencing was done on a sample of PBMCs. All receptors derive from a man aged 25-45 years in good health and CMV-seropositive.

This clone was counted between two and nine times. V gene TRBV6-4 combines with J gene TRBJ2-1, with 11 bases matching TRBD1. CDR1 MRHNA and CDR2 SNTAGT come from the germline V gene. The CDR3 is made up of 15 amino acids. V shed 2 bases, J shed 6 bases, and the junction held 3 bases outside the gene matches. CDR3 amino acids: CASSDTGTGGNEQFF. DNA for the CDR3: TGTGCCAGCAGTGACACCGGGACAGGGGGCAATGAGCAGTTCTTC.

The CDR3 protein is CASSPGTSSGHDNEQFF. As DNA, the CDR3 is TGTGCCAGCAGCCCCGGGACTAGCAGTGGACACGACAATGAGCAGTTCTTC. The chain employs TRBV7-9 and TRBJ2-1; 9 nucleotides match TRBD2. The V and J ends lost 5 bases and 5 bases, in that order; junction bases with no gene match: 13. The germline V gene has CDR1 SEHNR and CDR2 FQNEAQ (reference sequence). The CDR3 extends over 17 amino acids.

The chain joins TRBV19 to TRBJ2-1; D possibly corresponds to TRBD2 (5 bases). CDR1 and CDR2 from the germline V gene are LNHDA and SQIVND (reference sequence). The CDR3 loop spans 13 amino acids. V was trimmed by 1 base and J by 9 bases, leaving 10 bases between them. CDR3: CASSIGGSGEQFF. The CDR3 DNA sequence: TGTGCCAGTAGTATAGGAGGGAGCGGTGAGCAGTTCTTC.

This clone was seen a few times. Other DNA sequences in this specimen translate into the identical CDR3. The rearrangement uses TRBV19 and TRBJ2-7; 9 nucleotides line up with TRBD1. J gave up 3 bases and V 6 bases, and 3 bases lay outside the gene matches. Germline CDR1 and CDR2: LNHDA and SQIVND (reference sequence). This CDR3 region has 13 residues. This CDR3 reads CASSRDRDYEQYF. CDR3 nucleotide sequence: TGTGCCAGTAGCCGGGACAGGGACTACGAGCAGTACTTC.

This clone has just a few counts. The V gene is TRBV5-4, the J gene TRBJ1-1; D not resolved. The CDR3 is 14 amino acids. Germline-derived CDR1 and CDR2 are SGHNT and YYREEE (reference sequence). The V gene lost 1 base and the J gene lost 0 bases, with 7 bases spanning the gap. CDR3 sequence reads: CASSLTQVNTEAFF. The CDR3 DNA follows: TGTGCCAGCAGCTTGACCCAGGTGAACACTGAAGCTTTCTTT.

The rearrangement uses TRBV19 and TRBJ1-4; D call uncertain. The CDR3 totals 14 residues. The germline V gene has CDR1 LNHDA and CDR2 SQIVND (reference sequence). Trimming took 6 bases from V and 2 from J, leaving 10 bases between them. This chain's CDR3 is CASSGRGTNEKLFF. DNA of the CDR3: TGTGCCAGTAGCGGACGGGGTACTAATGAAAAACTGTTTTTT.

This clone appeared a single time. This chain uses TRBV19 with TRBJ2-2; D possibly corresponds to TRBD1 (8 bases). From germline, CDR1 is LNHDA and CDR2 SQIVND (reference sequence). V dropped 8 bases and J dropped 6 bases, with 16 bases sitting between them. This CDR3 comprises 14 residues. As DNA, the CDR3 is TGTGCCAGTTTACAGGGGGGGGTCTCCGGGGAGCTGTTTTTT. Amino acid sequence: CASLQGGVSGELFF.

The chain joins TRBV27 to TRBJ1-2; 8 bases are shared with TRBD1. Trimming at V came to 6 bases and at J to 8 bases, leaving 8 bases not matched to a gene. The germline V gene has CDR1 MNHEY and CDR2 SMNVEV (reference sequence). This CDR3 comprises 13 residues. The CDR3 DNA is TGTGCCAGCAGACAAGGACAGGGTCACGGCTACACCTTC. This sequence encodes CASRQGQGHGYTF.

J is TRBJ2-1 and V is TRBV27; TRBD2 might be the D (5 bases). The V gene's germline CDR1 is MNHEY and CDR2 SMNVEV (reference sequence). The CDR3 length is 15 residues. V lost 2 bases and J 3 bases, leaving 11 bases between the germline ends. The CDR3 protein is CASSLRASRYNEQFF. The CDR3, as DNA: TGTGCCAGCAGTTTAAGGGCTAGCCGCTACAATGAGCAGTTCTTC.

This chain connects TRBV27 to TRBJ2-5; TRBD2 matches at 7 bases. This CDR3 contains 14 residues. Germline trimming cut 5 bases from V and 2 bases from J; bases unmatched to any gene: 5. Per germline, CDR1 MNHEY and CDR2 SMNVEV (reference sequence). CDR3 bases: TGTGCCAGCAGTCTAGGGACTACGCAAGAGACCCAGTACTTC. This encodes CASSLGTTQETQYF.

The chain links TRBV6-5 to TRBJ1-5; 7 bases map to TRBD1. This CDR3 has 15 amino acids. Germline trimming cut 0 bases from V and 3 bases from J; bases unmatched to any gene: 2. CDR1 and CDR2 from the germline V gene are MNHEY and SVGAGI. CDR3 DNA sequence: TGTGCCAGCAGTTACTCGGGACAGCACAATCAGCCCCAGCATTTT. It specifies CASSYSGQHNQPQHF.

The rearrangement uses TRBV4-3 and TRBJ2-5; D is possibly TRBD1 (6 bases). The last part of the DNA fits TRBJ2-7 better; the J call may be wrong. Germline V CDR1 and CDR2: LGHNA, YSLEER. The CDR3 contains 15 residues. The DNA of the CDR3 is TGCGCCAGCAGTCTTGGACAGTCCAGCTCCTACGAGCAGTACTTC. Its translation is CASSLGQSSSYEQYF.

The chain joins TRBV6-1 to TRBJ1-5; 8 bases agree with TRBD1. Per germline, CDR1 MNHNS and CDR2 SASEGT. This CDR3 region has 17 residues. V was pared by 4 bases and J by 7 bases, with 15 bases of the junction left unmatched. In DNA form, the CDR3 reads TGTGCCAGCAGTGTCGAGGGAGGGCAGGGGGCGGGACAGCCCCAGCATTTT. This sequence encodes CASSVEGGQGAGQPQHF.

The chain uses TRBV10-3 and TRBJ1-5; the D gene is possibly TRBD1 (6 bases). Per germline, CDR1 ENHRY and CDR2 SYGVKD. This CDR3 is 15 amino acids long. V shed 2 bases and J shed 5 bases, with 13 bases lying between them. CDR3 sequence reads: CAISEGRGRDQPQHF. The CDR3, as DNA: TGTGCCATCAGTGAGGGCAGGGGACGGGATCAGCCCCAGCATTTT.

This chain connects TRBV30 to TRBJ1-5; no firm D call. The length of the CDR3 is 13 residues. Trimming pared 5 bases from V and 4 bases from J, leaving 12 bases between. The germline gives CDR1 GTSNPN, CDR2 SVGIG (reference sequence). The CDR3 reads CAWGREINQPQHF. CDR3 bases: TGTGCCTGGGGCCGGGAGATTAATCAGCCCCAGCATTTT.

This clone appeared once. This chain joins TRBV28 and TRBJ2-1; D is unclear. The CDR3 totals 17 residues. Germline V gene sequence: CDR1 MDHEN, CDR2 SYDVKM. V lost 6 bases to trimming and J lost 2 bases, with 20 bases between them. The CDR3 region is CASSLGSRDDAYNEQFF. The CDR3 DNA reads TGTGCCAGCAGCCTGGGCTCGCGAGACGACGCCTACAATGAGCAGTTCTTC.

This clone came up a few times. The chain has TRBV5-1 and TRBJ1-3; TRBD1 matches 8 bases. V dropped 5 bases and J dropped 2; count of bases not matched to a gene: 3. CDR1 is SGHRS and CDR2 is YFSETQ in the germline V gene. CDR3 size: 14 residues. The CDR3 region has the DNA TGCGCCAGCAGGGTGGACAGGGCTGGAAACACCATATATTTT. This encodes CASRVDRAGNTIYF.